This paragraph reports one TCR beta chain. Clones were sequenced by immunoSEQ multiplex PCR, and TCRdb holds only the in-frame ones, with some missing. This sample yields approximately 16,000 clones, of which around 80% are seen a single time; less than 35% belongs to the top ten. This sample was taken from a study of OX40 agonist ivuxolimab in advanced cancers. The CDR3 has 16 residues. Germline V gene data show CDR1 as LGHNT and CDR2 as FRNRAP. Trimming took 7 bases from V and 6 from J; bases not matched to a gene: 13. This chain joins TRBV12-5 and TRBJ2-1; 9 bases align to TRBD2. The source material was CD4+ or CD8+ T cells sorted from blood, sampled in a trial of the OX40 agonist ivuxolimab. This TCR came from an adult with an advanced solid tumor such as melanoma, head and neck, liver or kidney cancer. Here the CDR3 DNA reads TGTGCTAGTGACCTCCCCGCGGGGGGGCCAGTCAATGAGCAGTTCTTC. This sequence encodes CASDLPAGGPVNEQFF.